The 30 T cell receptor beta chains given below trace back to one sample, sequenced in a study of identical twins. TCRdb redid the calling of the 5' RACE reads with MiXCR, one entry per CDR3 protein. The table has 500,000 to 700,000 distinct CDR3 sequences, just over 7% seen once. Another study also made use of these data, one on yellow fever vaccine responses in identical twins.

Sample: PBMCs. The receptors stem from a woman aged 18-29 years in good health.

This clonotype showed up many times. J is TRBJ2-1 and V is TRBV6-1; 9 nucleotides match TRBD1. The CDR3 is 17 residues long. Germline values: CDR1 MNHNS, CDR2 SASEGT. Unmatched junction bases numbered 18, after V lost 6 bases and J lost 9 bases. The CDR3 DNA reads TGTGCCAGCAGGGGGACCCCATGGACAGGGGTGTTTCTTGAGCAGTTCTTC. Its translation: CASRGTPWTGVFLEQFF.

The genes are TRBV20-1 and TRBJ1-2; 10 nucleotides match TRBD1. Looked up from germline, CDR1 is DFQATT and CDR2 is SNEGSKA (reference sequence). This CDR3 is built from 16 residues. With V trimmed by 0 bases and J by 8 bases, 12 bases remained unmatched. The CDR3 is CSARDGTGVFSVGYTF. In DNA form, the CDR3 reads TGCAGTGCTAGAGACGGGACAGGGGTTTTTTCAGTCGGCTACACCTTC.

This clonotype was recorded at least ten times. This rearrangement joins TRBV7-8 to TRBJ2-3; D is unresolved. This CDR3 is 14 amino acids long. V lost 3 bases and J lost 5, with 12 bases in between. Germline CDR1 and CDR2: SGHVS and FQNEAQ. The CDR3 protein is CASSFPENGDTQYF. In nucleotides, the CDR3 is TGTGCCAGCAGCTTTCCCGAGAATGGAGATACGCAGTATTTT.

As DNA, the CDR3 is TGTGCCAGCAGGAGAAGCCCCACAGCGATTCTCTCCTACGAGCAGTACGTC. This gives the protein CASRRSPTAILSYEQYV. V usage is TRBV6-1 and J usage is TRBJ2-7; unclear D gene. Germline V gene data show CDR1 as MNHNS and CDR2 as SASEGT. The length of the CDR3 is 17 residues. Trimming removed 6 bases at V and 0 bases at J, with 21 bases between.

The rearrangement links TRBV7-8 to TRBJ2-1; TRBD2 matches 11 bases. CDR3 length: 15 residues. V gave up 2 bases and J gave up 6 bases; unmatched junction bases: 3. Per the germline V gene, CDR1 is SGHVS and CDR2 is FQNEAQ. The CDR3 sequence: CASSLPLAGGNEQFF. CDR3 in DNA: TGTGCCAGCAGCTTACCGCTAGCGGGAGGCAATGAGCAGTTCTTC.

This chain joins TRBV2 and TRBJ1-2, with D possibly TRBD1 on 5 matching bases. Germline loops: CDR1 SNHLY, CDR2 FYNNEI. The V end was cut by 7 bases, the J end by 3 bases, with 15 bases between. The CDR3 has 14 amino acids. The CDR3 DNA is TGTGCCAGCAACCACGAAGGGGATTACTATGGCTACACCTTC. This encodes CASNHEGDYYGYTF.

The genes are TRBV2 and TRBJ2-3; TRBD1 might be the D (6 bases). V was cut by 4 bases and J by 4 bases, with 18 bases left in between. The CDR3 contains 16 residues. Germline CDR1 and CDR2: SNHLY and FYNNEI. CDR3 sequence: CASSVQGRGRADTQYF. Here the CDR3 DNA reads TGTGCCAGCAGTGTCCAGGGCAGGGGAAGGGCAGATACGCAGTATTTT. The entire variable domain, with the rest obtained from reference TRBV2 and TRBJ2-3, is as follows: EPEVTQTPSHQVTQMGQEVILRCVPISNHLYFYWYRQILGQKVEFLVSFYNNEISEKSEIFDDQFSVERPDGSNFTLKIRSTKLEDSAMYFCASSVQGRGRADTQYFGPGTRLTVL.

The J gene is TRBJ1-1, the V gene TRBV5-1; a weak D match, TRBD1 (6 bases). Germline CDR1 is SGHRS and CDR2 is YFSETQ. Trimming stripped 0 bases from V and 0 bases from J, with 15 bases between. This CDR3 has 17 amino acids. The DNA of the CDR3 is TGCGCCAGCAGCTTGGTCCCCGGGGGGGACATGAACACTGAAGCTTTCTTT. Its translation is CASSLVPGGDMNTEAFF.

This clonotype was counted many times. As DNA, the CDR3 is TGTGCCAGCACGGGACAGGGGACCGGGGAGCTGTTTTTT. This encodes CASTGQGTGELFF. This chain joins TRBV12-3 or TRBV12-4 and TRBJ2-2, with 10 bases identical to TRBD1. Unmatched junction bases numbered 1, after V lost 7 bases and J lost 5 bases. This CDR3 has 13 residues.

There are many counts of this clonotype. The V call is TRBV29-1, the J call TRBJ2-2; D remains ambiguous. The V gene lost 3 bases and the J gene lost 2 bases, with 4 bases spanning the gap. The CDR3 has 12 amino acids. CDR1 is SQVTM, CDR2 ANQGSEA, per germline. The CDR3 here is CSVELNTGELFF. The CDR3, as DNA: TGCAGCGTTGAGCTAAACACCGGGGAGCTGTTTTTT.

J is TRBJ2-3 and V is TRBV12-3 or TRBV12-4; 9 nucleotides align to TRBD2. There are 15 residues in the CDR3. V lost 3 bases and J lost 1; bases outside the gene matches: 2. The CDR3 loop is CASSFWTSGTDTQYF. CDR3 in DNA: TGTGCCAGCAGTTTCTGGACTAGCGGCACAGATACGCAGTATTTT.

This clonotype showed up just a few times. The chain couples TRBV10-3 to TRBJ2-7; 9 bases fit TRBD1. The germline gives CDR1 ENHRY, CDR2 SYGVKD. With 5 bases clipped from V and 1 base from J, the junction kept 3 bases outside the gene matches. The CDR3 spans 14 residues. As DNA, the CDR3 is TGTGCCATCAGTAAGGACAGGGGTTCCTACGAGCAGTACTTC. Its protein is CAISKDRGSYEQYF.

The rearrangement links TRBV21-1 to TRBJ1-5; the table's D call TRBD1 went unverified against the DNA. TRBV21-1 is reported as a pseudogene. This CDR3 contains 15 residues. The CDR3 spells CASSKAALRGQPQHF. CDR3 nucleotides: TGTGCCAGCAGCAAAGCGGCCCTAAGGGGCCAGCCCCAGCATTTT.

The table lists this clonotype with a few counts. The chain recombines TRBV9 with TRBJ2-1; the D gene is possibly TRBD2 (6 bases). V shed 0 bases and J shed 8 bases, with 9 bases lying between them. The CDR3 contains 13 residues. Germline CDR1 and CDR2: SGDLS and YYNGEE. The CDR3 DNA reads TGTGCCAGCAGCGTAGGGGGGGAGGATGAGCAGTTCTTC. It translates to CASSVGGEDEQFF.

This clonotype has only a few counts. The chain has TRBV5-6 and TRBJ1-5, with TRBD1 matching 8 bases. Germline V gives CDR1 SGHDT, CDR2 YYEEEE. The CDR3 covers 14 residues. Losses at the gene ends were 3 bases for V and 7 bases for J; bases not matched to a gene: 6. The CDR3 nucleotides read TGTGCCAGCAGCTCAGGACAGGGTGTCCAGCCCCAGCATTTT. This gives the protein CASSSGQGVQPQHF.

This clonotype was counted many times. This chain links TRBV12-3 or TRBV12-4 with TRBJ2-5, with D uncertain. There are 13 residues in the CDR3. V lost 7 bases and J 2 bases, leaving 11 bases between the germline ends. CDR3 amino acids: CASTHSRQETQYF. The CDR3 DNA reads as TGTGCCAGCACCCACTCCAGACAAGAGACCCAGTACTTC.

This clonotype has at least ten counts. The chain uses TRBV14 and TRBJ2-1, with D perhaps assigned TRBD1 or TRBD2 (5 bases each). The CDR3 is 13 amino acids. Trimming shortened V by 2 bases and J by 4 bases, and 6 bases separated the two germline ends. Germline CDR1 and CDR2: SGHDN and FVKESK. CDR3 coding DNA: TGTGCCAGCAGCCAATGGGGGTACAATGAGCAGTTCTTC. It yields the protein CASSQWGYNEQFF.

The table lists this clonotype with a few counts. This CDR3 reads CASSPLGQGRNTEAFF. The CDR3 DNA follows: TGTGCCAGCTCACCATTGGGGCAGGGGAGGAACACTGAAGCTTTCTTT. The J gene is TRBJ1-1, the V gene TRBV18; weak D call: TRBD1 (6 bases). The germline gives CDR1 KGHSH, CDR2 LQKENI. Trimming pared 2 bases from V and 1 base from J, leaving 14 bases between. This CDR3 has 16 amino acids.

This clonotype was observed many times. V and J are TRBV3-1 and TRBJ1-1, with D perhaps matching TRBD1 (5 bases). Germline V gene lookup returns CDR1 LGHDT and CDR2 YNNKEL (reference sequence). The CDR3 runs 13 residues. The V end was cut by 5 bases, the J end by 4 bases, with 11 bases between. As DNA, the CDR3 is TGTGCCAGCAGCAACTGGGGCGTCACTGAAGCTTTCTTT. Protein: CASSNWGVTEAFF.

The rearrangement uses TRBV18 and TRBJ2-1, with 13 bases identical to TRBD2. CDR3 length equals 15 residues. V shed 3 bases, J shed 7 bases, and the junction held 3 bases outside the gene matches. Germline lookup yields CDR1 KGHSH and CDR2 LQKENI. CDR3 DNA: TGTGCCAGCTCACCCCGGACTAGCGGGGGAAATGAGCAGTTCTTC. It specifies CASSPRTSGGNEQFF.

This clonotype was seen only a few times. This chain links TRBV29-1 with TRBJ1-1; D gene ambiguous. V shed 7 bases and J shed 5 bases, with 14 bases lying between them. The CDR3 spans 12 residues. CDR1 and CDR2 from the germline V gene are SQVTM and ANQGSEA. CDR3: CSGGSRQTEAFF. In nucleotides, the CDR3 is TGCAGCGGGGGATCTAGGCAGACTGAAGCTTTCTTT.

At least ten counts were recorded for this clonotype. V gene TRBV12-3 or TRBV12-4 combines with J gene TRBJ1-1, with D unresolved. The ends were cut back, 5 bases at V and 4 bases at J, with 5 bases in the middle. The CDR3 has 11 amino acids. Written as DNA, the CDR3 is TGTGCCAGCAGTATATCCACTGAAGCTTTCTTT. This encodes CASSISTEAFF.

The rearrangement joins TRBV7-9 to TRBJ1-3, with D possibly matching TRBD1 (6 bases). The CDR3 extends over 16 amino acids. The V and J ends lost 0 bases and 4 bases respectively, with 13 bases between them. The germline V gene has CDR1 SEHNR and CDR2 FQNEAQ (reference sequence). The CDR3 sequence: CASSLAPAGTGNTIYF. The CDR3 bases are TGTGCCAGCAGCTTAGCCCCGGCAGGGACAGGAAACACCATATATTTT.

V is TRBV11-1 and J is TRBJ2-6; 7 bases align to TRBD1. Germline V lookup: CDR1 SGHAT, CDR2 FQDESV (reference sequence). The CDR3 totals 18 residues. Trimming removed 5 bases from V and 4 bases from J; junction bases left unmatched: 14. The CDR3 protein is CASSLDRAWASGANVLTF. The CDR3 DNA follows: TGTGCCAGCAGCCTCGACAGGGCCTGGGCCTCCGGGGCCAACGTCCTGACTTTC.

This clonotype was picked up many times. The gene calls are TRBV6-5 and TRBJ1-2, with D unclear. The V and J ends lost 2 bases and 4 bases respectively, with 11 bases between them. CDR1 and CDR2 from the germline V gene are MNHEY and SVGAGI. The CDR3 is 14 residues long. CDR3 loop: CASSYREGVYGYTF. DNA of the CDR3: TGTGCCAGCAGTTACCGGGAGGGAGTCTATGGCTACACCTTC.

V is TRBV18 and J is TRBJ1-4; unclear D gene. The V and J ends lost 5 bases and 3 bases respectively, with 13 bases between them. The CDR3 length is 15 residues. Per the germline V gene, CDR1 is KGHSH and CDR2 is LQKENI. The CDR3: CASSSSKGANEKLFF. In DNA form, the CDR3 reads TGTGCCAGCTCAAGCTCAAAGGGAGCTAATGAAAAACTGTTTTTT.

The table lists this clonotype with many counts. A read error may produce the germline difference seen at one junction end. The V and J genes are TRBV6-5 and TRBJ2-1, with 8 bases aligning to TRBD2. Germline values: CDR1 MNHEY, CDR2 SVGAGI. The CDR3 contains 16 residues. Written as DNA, the CDR3 is TGTGCCAGCAGTGACTCTGGGGCGGGAGGATTTAATGAGCAGTTCTTC. Its protein is CASSDSGAGGFNEQFF.

The chain links TRBV5-1 to TRBJ2-7; TRBD1 matches 7 bases. The J segment lost 5 bases and the V segment lost 1 base, leaving 0 bases of the junction unmatched. Per the germline V gene, CDR1 is SGHRS and CDR2 is YFSETQ. The CDR3 sequence is 12 residues long. Here the CDR3 reads CASSLRGHEQYF. The CDR3 DNA reads TGCGCCAGCAGCTTGAGGGGGCACGAGCAGTACTTC.

This clonotype was observed at least ten times. The chain has TRBV27 and TRBJ1-6, with a tentative D call TRBD1 (5 bases). The CDR3 has 15 residues. Deletions cut 7 bases from V and 9 bases from J, with 19 bases between. The V gene's germline CDR1 is MNHEY and CDR2 SMNVEV (reference sequence). The CDR3 DNA reads TGTGCCAGCAACTTGCGGGGGAAGCTAACTTCACCCCTCCACTTT. Residues: CASNLRGKLTSPLHF.

In its sample, this clonotype was seen many times. The J gene is TRBJ2-1, the V gene TRBV28; possible D gene TRBD2, 5 bases. Between the trimmed V and J ends, which lost 5 bases and 0 bases, there was a span of 14 bases. Germline V lookup: CDR1 MDHEN, CDR2 SYDVKM. The CDR3 runs 16 residues. Here the CDR3 reads CASSGWEGSSYNEQFF. For the CDR3, the DNA is TGTGCCAGCAGTGGGTGGGAAGGGAGCTCCTACAATGAGCAGTTCTTC.